The clone carrying this TCR beta chain was observed a few times. Its specificity is unknown. This entry is derived from a study of cytomegalovirus exposure and HLA in healthy donors. Trimming took 3 bases from V and 7 from J, leaving 12 bases between them. CDR1 and CDR2 (germline): MNHEY, SMNVEV (reference sequence). The CDR3 is 13 amino acids. Whole-study results and caveats: The listing of 150 to 200 TCR beta chains classed them as cytomegalovirus-associated. Rare sequences made up most TCRs, while some public TCRs were found in many donors. In the 100 to 150 validation repertoires, roughly 94% of cluster scores exceeded 0, per a later analysis.

Assay: immunoSEQ multiplex PCR; the TCRdb copy retains only in-frame clones and omits some. The profile shows about 330,000 clones, around 90% of them singletons. The clonotype was recovered from a woman aged 25 to 45 in good health and CMV-seropositive. The J gene is TRBJ1-2, the V gene TRBV27; TRBD1 is a possible D gene (6 bases). Input material: PBMCs. CDR3 nucleotide sequence: TGTGCCAGCAGTTTTGACAGGCAATCTGGCTACACCTTC. Amino acids: CASSFDRQSGYTF.